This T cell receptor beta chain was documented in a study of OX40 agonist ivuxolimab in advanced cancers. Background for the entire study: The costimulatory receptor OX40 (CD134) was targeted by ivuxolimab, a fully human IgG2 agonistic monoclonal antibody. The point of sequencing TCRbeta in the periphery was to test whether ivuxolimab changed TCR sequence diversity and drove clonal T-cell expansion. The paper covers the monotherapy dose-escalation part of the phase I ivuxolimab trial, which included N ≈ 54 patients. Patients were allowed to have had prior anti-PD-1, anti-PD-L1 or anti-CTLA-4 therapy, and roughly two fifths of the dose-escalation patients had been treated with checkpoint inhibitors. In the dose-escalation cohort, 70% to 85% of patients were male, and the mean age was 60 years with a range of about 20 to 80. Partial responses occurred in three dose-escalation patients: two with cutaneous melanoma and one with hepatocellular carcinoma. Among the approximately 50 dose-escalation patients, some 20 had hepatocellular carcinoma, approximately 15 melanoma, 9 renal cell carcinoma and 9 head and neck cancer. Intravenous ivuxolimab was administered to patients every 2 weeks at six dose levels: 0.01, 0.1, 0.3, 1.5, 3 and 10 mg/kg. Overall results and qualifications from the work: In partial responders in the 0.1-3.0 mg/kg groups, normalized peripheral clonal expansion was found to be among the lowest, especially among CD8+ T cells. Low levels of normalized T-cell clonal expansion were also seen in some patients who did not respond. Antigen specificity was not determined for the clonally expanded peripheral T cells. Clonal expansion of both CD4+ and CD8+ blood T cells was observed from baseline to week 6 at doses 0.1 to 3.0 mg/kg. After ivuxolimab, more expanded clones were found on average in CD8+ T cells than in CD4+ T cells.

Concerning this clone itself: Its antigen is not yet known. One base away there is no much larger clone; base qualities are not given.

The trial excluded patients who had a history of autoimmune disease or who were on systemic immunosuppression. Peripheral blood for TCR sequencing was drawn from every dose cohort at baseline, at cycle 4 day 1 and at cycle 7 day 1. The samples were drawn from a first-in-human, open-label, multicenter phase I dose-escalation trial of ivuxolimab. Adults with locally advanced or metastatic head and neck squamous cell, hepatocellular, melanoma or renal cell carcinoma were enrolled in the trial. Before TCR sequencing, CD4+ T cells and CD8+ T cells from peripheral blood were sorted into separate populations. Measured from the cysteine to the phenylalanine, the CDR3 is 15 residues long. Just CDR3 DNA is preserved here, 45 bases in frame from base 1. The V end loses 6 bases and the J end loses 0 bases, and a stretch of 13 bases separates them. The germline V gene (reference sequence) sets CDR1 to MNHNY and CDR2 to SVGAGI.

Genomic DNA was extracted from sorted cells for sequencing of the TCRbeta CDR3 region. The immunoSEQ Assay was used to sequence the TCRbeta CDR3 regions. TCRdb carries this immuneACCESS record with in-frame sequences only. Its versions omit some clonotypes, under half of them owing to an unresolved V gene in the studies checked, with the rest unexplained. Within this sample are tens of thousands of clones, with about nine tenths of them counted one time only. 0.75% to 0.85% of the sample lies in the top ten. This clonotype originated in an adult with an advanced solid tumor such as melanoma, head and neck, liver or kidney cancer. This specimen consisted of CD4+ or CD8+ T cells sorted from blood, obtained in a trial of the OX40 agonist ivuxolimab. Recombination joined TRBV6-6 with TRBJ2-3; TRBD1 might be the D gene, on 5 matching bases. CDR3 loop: CASSRQKGSTDTQYF. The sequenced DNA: TGTGCCAGCAGCCGTCAAAAGGGGAGCACAGATACGCAGTATTTT.